This record covers a single TCR beta chain. The data originate from a study of immune evolution from preneoplasia to lung adenocarcinoma. Here immunoSEQ multiplex PCR was the method, and the copy in TCRdb shows in-frame clones only, minus some. The table has about 14,000 clones, around 80% seen once. This clonotype was sampled from a person aged 65-85 years with lung adenocarcinoma. Sequencing was performed on FFPE minimally invasive lung adenocarcinoma tissue.

The CDR3 reads CASSQAGSDTQYF. The CDR3 DNA is TGTGCCAGCAGCCAGGCGGGTTCAGATACGCAGTATTTT. The rearrangement joins TRBV5-6 to TRBJ2-3, with D possibly matching TRBD2 (5 bases). Per germline, CDR1 SGHDT and CDR2 YYEEEE. This CDR3 has 13 amino acids. The ends were cut back, 4 bases at V and 4 bases at J, with 10 bases in the middle.